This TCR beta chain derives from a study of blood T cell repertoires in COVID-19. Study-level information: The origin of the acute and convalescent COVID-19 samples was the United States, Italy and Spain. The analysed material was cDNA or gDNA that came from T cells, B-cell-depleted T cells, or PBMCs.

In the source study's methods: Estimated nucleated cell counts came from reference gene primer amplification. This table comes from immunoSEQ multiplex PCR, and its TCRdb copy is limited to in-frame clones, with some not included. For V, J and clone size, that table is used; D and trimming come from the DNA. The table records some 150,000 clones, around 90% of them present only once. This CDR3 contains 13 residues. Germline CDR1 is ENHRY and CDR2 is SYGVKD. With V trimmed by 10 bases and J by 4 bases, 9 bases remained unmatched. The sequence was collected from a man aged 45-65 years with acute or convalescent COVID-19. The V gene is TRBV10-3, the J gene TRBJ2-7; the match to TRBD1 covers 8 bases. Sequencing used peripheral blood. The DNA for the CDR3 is TGTGCCACCACCCCGGGACAGGAATACGAGCAGTACTTC. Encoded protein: CATTPGQEYEQYF.